This T cell receptor (beta chain) was sequenced during a study of T cell changes during pregnancy in multiple sclerosis. This clone has a handful of counts. The trim removed 0 bases at V and 4 bases at J, leaving 3 bases unmatched. Germline-derived CDR1 and CDR2 are SGDLS and YYNGEE. This CDR3 has 14 amino acids. This table comes from immunoSEQ multiplex PCR, and its TCRdb copy is limited to in-frame clones, with some not included. The table lists approximately 100,000 clones, just over 90% of them singletons, with more than 2% in the top ten. The sequence was obtained from a female donor in good health, enrolled as a control in a pregnancy study. The chain uses TRBV9 and TRBJ1-2, with 7 nucleotides matching TRBD1. Sequenced here: peripheral blood, sampled after pregnancy. The CDR3 nucleotides are TGTGCCAGCAGCGTAGTCGCAGGGGGCTATGGCTACACCTTC. Translating gives CASSVVAGGYGYTF.